The rows below give T cell receptor beta chains drawn from one sample of a study of T cells in Graves' hyperthyroidism and ophthalmopathy. TCRdb independently ran MiXCR on the multiplex PCR reads; one entry per CDR3 protein. The sample has about 720,000 distinct CDR3 sequences, around 20% seen once. The sequencing sample was made of blood. The receptors come from a woman between 50 and 59 years old with Graves' hyperthyroidism that later progressed to Graves' ophthalmopathy. Both conserved end residues are part of each CDR3. Fields, in order: J gene, D gene, V gene, clone size, CDR3 protein, CDR3 DNA. D genes are given only for firm matches. Clone size appears in some rows only: once, few, many, or a class for an expanded clone.

>TRBJ2-2|-|TRBV20-1|many
CSAKGTTTNTGELFF
TGCAGTGCTAAGGGAACGACTACGAACACCGGGGAGCTGTTTTTT
>TRBJ2-3|-|TRBV11-2|many
CASSLDLDSSTDTQYF
TGTGCCAGCAGCTTAGATCTGGATTCTAGCACAGATACGCAGTATTTT
>TRBJ2-2|TRBD2|TRBV7-2|many
CASSRRGGGNTGELFF
TGTGCCAGCAGCCGAAGGGGCGGGGGTAACACCGGGGAGCTGTTTTTT
>TRBJ1-6|-|TRBV20-1|few
CSAREDPGGLLYNSPLHF
TGCAGTGCTAGAGAGGACCCCGGGGGCCTTCTTTATAATTCACCCCTCCACTTT
>TRBJ2-2|-|TRBV6-1|few
CASRAANTGELFF
TGTGCCAGCAGGGCCGCGAACACCGGGGAGCTGTTTTTT
>TRBJ2-1|-|TRBV7-9|-
CASSLVRAGDNEQFF
TGTGCCAGCAGCTTAGTACGCGCCGGCGACAATGAGCAGTTCTTC
>TRBJ2-2|TRBD1|TRBV12-3/TRBV12-4|few
CASSPRGGYGGELFF
TGTGCCAGCAGCCCCAGAGGGGGCTACGGCGGGGAGCTGTTTTTT
>TRBJ2-5|-|TRBV20-1|many
CSAGDHETETQYF
TGCAGTGCCGGGGACCACGAGACTGAGACCCAGTACTTC
>TRBJ1-5|TRBD1|TRBV5-1|many
CASSPGQGSAQPQHF
TGCGCCAGCAGCCCAGGACAGGGATCAGCTCAGCCCCAGCATTTT
>TRBJ1-4|-|TRBV3-1|many
CASKARGGTNEKLFF
TGTGCCAGCAAGGCAAGAGGGGGGACTAATGAAAAACTGTTTTTT
>TRBJ2-7|TRBD1|TRBV12-3/TRBV12-4|-
CASRRRDRSYEQYF
TGTGCCAGCAGACGTCGGGACAGGAGCTACGAGCAGTACTTC
>TRBJ2-1|-|TRBV3-1|many
CASSQVPSGNEQFF
TGTGCCAGCAGCCAAGTTCCTAGTGGCAATGAGCAGTTCTTC
>TRBJ2-3|TRBD2|TRBV9|-
CASSVARGGSDTQYF
TGTGCCAGCAGCGTAGCGCGGGGAGGGTCGGATACGCAGTATTTT
>TRBJ1-6|-|TRBV4-1|-
CASSQDLGWNSPLHF
TGCGCCAGCAGCCAAGATTTAGGGTGGAATTCACCCCTCCACTTT
>TRBJ1-1|-|TRBV5-6|few
CASSLGGYGMNTEAFF
TGTGCCAGCAGCTTGGGGGGATACGGAATGAACACTGAAGCTTTCTTT
>TRBJ2-3|TRBD2|TRBV7-9|many
CASSSGTRGIGSADTQYF
TGTGCCAGCAGCTCTGGGACTAGAGGGATCGGGTCTGCCGATACGCAGTATTTT
>TRBJ1-2|-|TRBV11-2|many
CASSTRDGGDGYTF
TGTGCCAGCAGCACCCGGGACGGAGGCGATGGCTACACCTTC
>TRBJ1-2|-|TRBV19|-
CASSIEAGLGYTF
TGTGCCAGTAGTATAGAGGCGGGTCTCGGCTACACCTTC
>TRBJ2-1|-|TRBV13|few
CASSLAGPAGEQFF
TGTGCCAGCAGCTTAGCAGGGCCCGCGGGTGAGCAGTTCTTC
>TRBJ1-4|TRBD1|TRBV5-6|-
CASSFATGTNEKLFF
TGTGCCAGCAGTTTTGCGACAGGGACTAATGAAAAACTGTTTTTT
>TRBJ1-6|-|TRBV7-8|many
CASRKTRGGAENSPLHF
TGTGCCAGCAGAAAAACCCGAGGGGGGGCGGAAAATTCACCCCTCCACTTT
>TRBJ1-6|-|TRBV20-1|many
CSAKAGTTGNSPLHF
TGCAGTGCTAAGGCAGGGACAACCGGCAATTCACCCCTCCACTTT
>TRBJ2-7|-|TRBV27|-
CASSFREGVYEQYF
TGTGCCAGCAGTTTCAGGGAAGGAGTCTACGAGCAGTACTTC
>TRBJ2-5|TRBD2|TRBV3-1|many
CASSQASGQETQYF
TGTGCCAGCAGCCAAGCTAGCGGCCAAGAGACCCAGTACTTC
>TRBJ2-2|TRBD1|TRBV27|-
CASSHPPGTGGRTGELFF
TGTGCCAGCAGTCATCCCCCCGGGACAGGGGGTCGAACCGGGGAGCTGTTTTTT
>TRBJ1-2|-|TRBV3-1|-
CASSLEQGRSGCTF
TGTGCCAGCAGCCTTGAACAGGGTCGTTCTGGCTGCACCTTC
>TRBJ2-2|-|TRBV7-9|-
CATTHFEAGPNTGELFF
TGTGCCACCACCCACTTTGAGGCGGGGCCGAACACCGGGGAGCTGTTTTTT
>TRBJ1-1|-|TRBV12-3/TRBV12-4|many
CASTPWGGTEAFF
TGTGCCAGCACCCCTTGGGGCGGAACTGAAGCTTTCTTT
>TRBJ2-7|-|TRBV10-3|-
CAISSSLGTSYEQYF
TGTGCCATCAGTAGCTCTCTAGGGACTTCCTACGAGCAGTACTTC
>TRBJ1-1|-|TRBV9|few
CASGVDRMNTEAFF
TGTGCCAGCGGAGTGGACAGAATGAACACTGAAGCTTTCTTT